The 32 T cell receptor beta chains below were found in one sample sequenced in a study of cytotoxic CD8 clonotypes in ibrutinib-treated CLL. Measured with immunoSEQ multiplex PCR; TCRdb has only the in-frame clones, and not every one. The table lists 160,000 or so clones, around nine tenths of them singletons. The material was PBMCs, obtained at disease progression, from a patient treated with ibrutinib. The origin of the receptors is a human donor with chronic lymphocytic leukemia.

The chain is built from TRBV2 and TRBJ2-7, with 8 bases matching TRBD1. This CDR3 is built from 13 residues. V shed 6 bases and J 7 bases; nucleotides not matched to a gene: 8. The germline gives CDR1 SNHLY, CDR2 FYNNEI. CDR3 DNA: TGTGCCAGCAGGGGACAGGTTCCGCGGGAGCAGTACTTC. Protein sequence: CASRGQVPREQYF. The full variable domain, its missing parts supplied by reference TRBV2 and TRBJ2-7, is EPEVTQTPSHQVTQMGQEVILRCVPISNHLYFYWYRQILGQKVEFLVSFYNNEISEKSEIFDDQFSVERPDGSNFTLKIRSTKLEDSAMYFCASRGQVPREQYFGPGTRLTVT.

The chain employs TRBV12-5 and TRBJ2-7, with 8 bases fitting TRBD1. J was trimmed by 0 bases and V by 5 bases; bases with no gene match: 12. Per germline, CDR1 LGHNT and CDR2 FRNRAP. The CDR3 loop spans 17 amino acids. The CDR3 spells CASGTTTGTGSSYEQYF. Here the CDR3 DNA reads TGTGCTAGTGGTACCACGACCGGGACAGGAAGCTCCTACGAGCAGTACTTC.

This sequence joins TRBV19 and TRBJ2-3; no firm D call. Germline CDR1 is LNHDA and CDR2 is SQIVND (reference sequence). The CDR3 sequence is 14 residues long. Trimming removed 6 bases at V and 3 bases at J, with 13 bases between. CDR3 nucleotides: TGTGCCAGTAGGAAAGGGTTAGTGACAGATACGCAGTATTTT. Amino acid sequence: CASRKGLVTDTQYF. Based on the CDR3 plus reference TRBV19 and TRBJ2-3, the full variable domain is DGGITQSPKYLFRKEGQNVTLSCEQNLNHDAMYWYRQDPGQGLRLIYYSQIVNDFQKGDIAEGYSVSREKKESFPLTVTSAQKNPTAFYLCASRKGLVTDTQYFGPGTRLTVL.

The chain couples TRBV19 to TRBJ1-2; D is uncertain. The CDR3 sequence is 15 residues long. Germline V gives CDR1 LNHDA, CDR2 SQIVND (reference sequence). V lost 3 bases to trimming and J lost 0 bases, with 11 bases between them. CDR3 loop: CASSIHSKTNYGYTF. The CDR3 DNA is TGTGCCAGTAGTATCCACAGCAAGACTAACTATGGCTACACCTTC.

The chain has TRBV4-2 and TRBJ2-1; 10 positions agree with TRBD2. Germline trimming cut 4 bases from V and 6 bases from J; bases unmatched to any gene: 6. Germline V gene data show CDR1 as LGHNA and CDR2 as YNFKEQ. The CDR3 is 15 amino acids. CDR3 in amino acids: CASSPGLAGVNEQFF. The CDR3 DNA sequence: TGTGCCAGCAGCCCGGGGCTAGCGGGAGTCAATGAGCAGTTCTTC.

The chain combines TRBV5-1 with TRBJ2-1, with TRBD2 matching 10 bases. With V trimmed by 4 bases and J by 4 bases, 8 bases remained unmatched. In germline, CDR1 is SGHRS, CDR2 YFSETQ. The CDR3 covers 16 residues. DNA of the CDR3: TGCGCCAGCAGCACCCGGACTAGCGGCTTTTACAATGAGCAGTTCTTC. Encoded protein: CASSTRTSGFYNEQFF.

The chain is built from TRBV7-2 and TRBJ2-1, with D tentatively TRBD1 or TRBD2 (6 bases each). The V end was cut by 0 bases, the J end by 6 bases, with 12 bases between. The germline CDR1 and CDR2 sequences are SGHTA and FQGNSA. There are 15 residues in the CDR3. The CDR3 DNA sequence: TGTGCCAGCAGCTTAGCGGGGGGCTACCCCAATGAGCAGTTCTTC. It yields the protein CASSLAGGYPNEQFF.

This clone appeared a few times. The chain links TRBV4-1 to TRBJ2-7, with TRBD2 matching 7 bases. CDR3 size: 15 residues. The junction had 6 bases not matched to a gene; V was cut back by 0 bases and J by 4 bases. CDR1 is MGHRA, CDR2 YSYEKL, per germline. CDR3 sequence: CASSQELLAEYEQYF. In DNA form, the CDR3 reads TGCGCCAGCAGCCAAGAGCTCCTAGCGGAATACGAGCAGTACTTC.

V and J are TRBV7-9 and TRBJ2-3, with D unclear. The V and J ends lost 0 bases and 3 bases respectively, with 7 bases between them. Looked up from germline, CDR1 is SEHNR and CDR2 is FQNEAQ (reference sequence). The CDR3 is made up of 14 amino acids. CDR3 sequence reads: CASSLARETDTQYF. The CDR3 DNA reads TGTGCCAGCAGCTTAGCAAGAGAAACAGATACGCAGTATTTT.

CDR3 region: CASKGTASLQPQHF. In DNA form, the CDR3 reads TGTGCCAGTAAGGGGACGGCCTCTCTTCAGCCCCAGCATTTT. The gene calls are TRBV19 and TRBJ1-5; D possibly corresponds to TRBD1 (5 bases). This CDR3 has 14 residues. V gave up 7 bases and J gave up 6 bases, with 16 bases separating them. From germline, CDR1 is LNHDA and CDR2 SQIVND (reference sequence).

This chain uses TRBV5-1 with TRBJ1-1; possibly TRBD1 for D (5 bases). CDR1 and CDR2 from the germline V gene are SGHRS and YFSETQ. This CDR3 comprises 17 residues. V was cut by 4 bases and J by 5 bases, with 24 bases left in between. CDR3 region: CASSPKRDLKTRTEAFF. CDR3 DNA sequence: TGCGCCAGCAGCCCGAAACGGGACCTCAAAACAAGAACTGAAGCTTTCTTT.

V usage is TRBV19 and J usage is TRBJ2-3, with 13 bases aligning to TRBD2. CDR3 length: 14 amino acids. With V trimmed by 7 bases and J by 3 bases, 1 base remained unmatched. The germline V gene has CDR1 LNHDA and CDR2 SQIVND (reference sequence). In DNA form, the CDR3 reads TGTGCCAGTAAGACTAGCGGGAGGACAGATACGCAGTATTTT. Translating it yields CASKTSGRTDTQYF. Combining the CDR3 with reference TRBV19 and TRBJ2-3 gives the whole variable domain DGGITQSPKYLFRKEGQNVTLSCEQNLNHDAMYWYRQDPGQGLRLIYYSQIVNDFQKGDIAEGYSVSREKKESFPLTVTSAQKNPTAFYLCASKTSGRTDTQYFGPGTRLTVL.

The chain has TRBV2 and TRBJ2-5; no clear D gene. This CDR3 is 15 amino acids long. Trimming took 6 bases from V and 5 from J, leaving 19 bases between them. CDR1 is SNHLY and CDR2 is FYNNEI in the germline V gene. CDR3 DNA sequence: TGTGCCAGCAGATTAAGTGGAGTCTCACGGGAGACCCAGTACTTC. It specifies CASRLSGVSRETQYF.

The chain employs TRBV28 and TRBJ2-1, with D perhaps TRBD1 (6 bases). The CDR3 spans 14 residues. Trimming took 3 bases from V and 5 from J, leaving 11 bases between them. The V gene's germline CDR1 is MDHEN and CDR2 SYDVKM. Here the CDR3 DNA reads TGTGCCAGCAGTTTTCCAGGGGAGCACAATGAGCAGTTCTTC. Protein product: CASSFPGEHNEQFF.

The V call is TRBV19, the J call TRBJ1-1, with D possibly matching TRBD1 (6 bases). CDR1 is LNHDA and CDR2 is SQIVND in the germline V gene (reference sequence). The V and J ends lost 10 bases and 0 bases respectively, with 24 bases between them. The CDR3 has 17 residues. The CDR3 DNA sequence: TGTGCCATTACGTCTAACCGGGACATATTCATGAACACTGAAGCTTTCTTT. This encodes CAITSNRDIFMNTEAFF.

Worth noting for this clone: The same CDR3 arises from other DNA sequences in this sample as well. The gene calls are TRBV5-4 and TRBJ1-4; 7 bases agree with TRBD1. Trimming at V came to 0 bases and at J to 8 bases, leaving 4 bases not matched to a gene. The CDR3 is 14 amino acids. Germline V gene sequence: CDR1 SGHNT, CDR2 YYREEE (reference sequence). For the CDR3, the DNA is TGTGCCAGCAGCTTGGAGGGGGCGCGGGAAAAACTGTTTTTT. Amino acid sequence: CASSLEGAREKLFF.

This chain joins TRBV7-3 and TRBJ2-1, with TRBD2 matching 7 bases. V shed 2 bases, J shed 3 bases, and the junction held 4 bases outside the gene matches. The V gene's germline CDR1 is SGHTA and CDR2 FQGTGA. This CDR3 comprises 15 residues. The CDR3 is CASSLPGGNYNEQFF. Here the CDR3 DNA reads TGTGCCAGCAGCTTACCGGGAGGCAACTACAATGAGCAGTTCTTC.

V gene TRBV10-3 combines with J gene TRBJ1-1; D may be TRBD1 (5 bases). This CDR3 comprises 15 residues. The V gene lost 0 bases and the J gene lost 4 bases, with 12 bases spanning the gap. Germline CDR1 is ENHRY and CDR2 is SYGVKD. The CDR3 is CAISESQGTGTEAFF. In DNA, the CDR3 is TGTGCCATCAGTGAGTCCCAGGGTACGGGCACTGAAGCTTTCTTT.

This clone was recorded a few times. The V gene is TRBV19, the J gene TRBJ2-7, with TRBD2 matching over 8 bases. The trim removed 2 bases at V and 5 bases at J, leaving 8 bases unmatched. The V gene's germline CDR1 is LNHDA and CDR2 SQIVND (reference sequence). The length of the CDR3 is 15 residues. CDR3 sequence reads: CASSIKIGGAHEQYF. DNA of the CDR3: TGTGCCAGTAGTATAAAGATCGGGGGGGCACACGAGCAGTACTTC.

The chain couples TRBV5-1 to TRBJ1-1; a weak D match, TRBD1 (5 bases). V was cut by 4 bases and J by 4 bases, with 14 bases left in between. The CDR3 is made up of 14 amino acids. Per the germline V gene, CDR1 is SGHRS and CDR2 is YFSETQ. As DNA, the CDR3 is TGCGCCAGCAGCAGTTCGGGGCTGGGCACTGAAGCTTTCTTT. Encoded protein: CASSSSGLGTEAFF.

The chain employs TRBV30 and TRBJ1-1; 9 bases agree with TRBD1. V lost 2 bases and J lost 6; bases outside the gene matches: 4. CDR1 GTSNPN and CDR2 SVGIG come from the germline V gene (reference sequence). The CDR3 extends over 13 amino acids. This CDR3 reads CAWSLTGGAEAFF. In DNA, the CDR3 is TGTGCCTGGAGTCTGACAGGGGGGGCTGAAGCTTTCTTT. Filled out from reference TRBV30 and TRBJ1-1, the complete variable domain reads SQTIHQWPATLVQPVGSPLSLECTVEGTSNPNLYWYRQAAGRGLQLLFYSVGIGQISSEVPQNLSASRPQDRQFILSSKKLLLSDSGFYLCAWSLTGGAEAFFGQGTRLTVV.

The rearrangement links TRBV5-4 to TRBJ2-7; maybe TRBD2 (5 bases). The CDR3 is 13 amino acids. V lost 4 bases, J lost 0 bases, and 8 bases lay in between. Per the germline V gene, CDR1 is SGHNT and CDR2 is YYREEE (reference sequence). The CDR3 sequence: CASSARDSYEQYF. The CDR3 nucleotides are TGTGCCAGCAGCGCCCGGGACTCCTACGAGCAGTACTTC.

The chain has TRBV18 and TRBJ1-4; 8 bases are a match to TRBD1. V shed 0 bases and J 8 bases; nucleotides not matched to a gene: 5. The length of the CDR3 is 15 residues. In germline, CDR1 is KGHSH, CDR2 LQKENI. The CDR3 DNA reads TGTGCCAGCTCACCACCGGACAGGGAATGGGAAAAACTGTTTTTT. Protein: CASSPPDREWEKLFF.

This clone was seen more than once but under ten times. J is TRBJ1-1 and V is TRBV5-8; maybe TRBD1 (5 bases). V was clipped by 4 bases and J by 5 bases, with 12 bases between them. Germline CDR1 is SGHTS and CDR2 is YDEGEE. The CDR3 is 13 residues long. CDR3 in DNA: TGTGCCAGCAGCCTGATGTGGGGGACTGAAGCTTTCTTT. It is translated as CASSLMWGTEAFF.

The chain joins TRBV5-4 to TRBJ2-1; 7 nucleotides match TRBD1. The CDR3 is 17 amino acids. Germline CDR1 and CDR2: SGHNT and YYREEE (reference sequence). V was clipped by 4 bases and J by 6 bases; unmatched bases: 16. The CDR3 reads CASSGGTGQDRFNEQFF. In DNA, the CDR3 is TGTGCCAGCAGCGGGGGCACCGGACAGGACCGATTCAATGAGCAGTTCTTC.

V and J are TRBV27 and TRBJ2-7; a weak D match, TRBD2 (6 bases). Trimming cost V 5 bases and J 6 bases, with 20 bases left between them. Germline V gene data show CDR1 as MNHEY and CDR2 as SMNVEV (reference sequence). The CDR3 consists of 15 residues. CDR3 in amino acids: CASSTHDRDFGEQYF. The CDR3 DNA reads as TGTGCCAGCAGTACTCACGACCGGGACTTTGGCGAGCAGTACTTC.

The J gene is TRBJ2-5, the V gene TRBV19; no firm D call. The ends were cut back, 5 bases at V and 5 bases at J, with 9 bases in the middle. Germline CDR1 LNHDA, CDR2 SQIVND (reference sequence). This CDR3 comprises 12 residues. Written as DNA, the CDR3 is TGTGCCAGTAGTTTTTCTGGCGAGACCCAGTACTTC. Protein product: CASSFSGETQYF.

The genes are TRBV27 and TRBJ1-3; D is unclear. Germline V gene lookup returns CDR1 MNHEY and CDR2 SMNVEV (reference sequence). The CDR3 has 16 residues. Trimming left V 4 bases short and J 0 bases short, with 13 bases between. The CDR3 bases are TGTGCCAGCAGTTACGAATCACCGCTCTCTGGAAACACCATATATTTT. Protein product: CASSYESPLSGNTIYF.

The chain employs TRBV7-2 and TRBJ2-7, with 9 bases fitting TRBD1. The CDR3 totals 15 residues. V lost 5 bases to trimming and J lost 5 bases; unmatched junction nucleotides: 10. Per the germline V gene, CDR1 is SGHTA and CDR2 is FQGNSA. CDR3: CASSPLGTGFHEQYF. For the CDR3, the DNA is TGTGCCAGCAGCCCCCTTGGGACAGGGTTCCACGAGCAGTACTTC.

The rearrangement uses TRBV28 and TRBJ1-5; D unresolved. The length of the CDR3 is 18 residues. Trimming took off 3 bases at V and 2 bases at J, with 20 bases between the two ends. CDR1 is MDHEN and CDR2 is SYDVKM in the germline V gene. The CDR3 reads CASSLPPSFGSGNQPQHF. The CDR3, as DNA: TGTGCCAGCAGTTTGCCCCCGAGTTTCGGTTCGGGCAATCAGCCCCAGCATTTT.

The chain carries TRBV25-1 and TRBJ2-7, with D possibly being TRBD1 (6 bases). Germline V gene sequence: CDR1 MGHDK, CDR2 SYGVNS. V lost 1 base and J 5 bases, leaving 12 bases between the germline ends. The CDR3 totals 14 residues. CDR3 in DNA: TGTGCCAGCAGTGAATTCACGGGACACCACGAGCAGTACTTC. This sequence encodes CASSEFTGHHEQYF.

V usage is TRBV7-9 and J usage is TRBJ1-1; D is perhaps TRBD1 (6 bases). CDR1 and CDR2 from the germline V gene are SEHNR and FQNEAQ (reference sequence). V was pared by 5 bases and J by 6 bases, with 10 bases between. The CDR3 spans 12 residues. The CDR3 spells CASSLGGPEAFF. DNA of the CDR3: TGTGCCAGCAGCCTCGGGGGCCCTGAAGCTTTCTTT.